A single T cell receptor beta chain is shown here with its context. TCRdb's copy holds only in-frame clones and misses some; the assay was immunoSEQ multiplex PCR. The data contain roughly 660,000 clones, approximately 90% of them singletons. This sample stems from a study of shared T cell receptors in the human thymus. This CDR3 is 14 amino acids long. The germline V gene has CDR1 SGHAT and CDR2 FQNNGV. V shed 6 bases and J shed 9 bases, with 18 bases lying between them. In addition, the sample was reused for a study of human thymus T cells. That report notes: Donors were healthy Finnish babies undergoing corrective operations for congenital heart defects.

The sequence came from a boy under three years old with a congenital heart defect. Sequencing was done on a sample of thymocytes. V gene TRBV11-2 combines with J gene TRBJ2-1; D gene ambiguous. The CDR3 region has the DNA TGTGCCAGCAGTATCCCTACTACCCTTGGTGAGCAGTTCTTC. Protein sequence: CASSIPTTLGEQFF.